Listed below are T cell receptor beta chains from one sample, sequenced in a study of graft-versus-host responses after intestinal transplantation. The method was immunoSEQ multiplex PCR; TCRdb's version includes in-frame clones alone and lacks a portion of them. Of over a thousand clones listed, 83% are singletons. Sequencing used PBMCs, obtained 7 days after intestinal transplantation. The source is a human patient who received an intestinal transplant, so some T cells may come from the graft donor. Each CDR3 is given with its conserved first and last residue. A D gene is named only where the DNA matches it firmly. A row's size may be missing; if present it is once, few, many or a size class.

length	D	V	size	J	CDR3	DNA
11	NA	TRBV19	NA	TRBJ1-2	CASSLNYGYTF	TGTGCCAGTAGCCTTAACTATGGCTACACCTTC
12	NA	TRBV5-6	once	TRBJ1-5	CASSLGSQPQHF	TGTGCCAGCAGCTTGGGGAGTCAGCCCCAGCATTTT
14	TRBD2	TRBV5-1	NA	TRBJ2-3	CASSSSGNTDTQYF	TGCGCCAGCAGCTCTAGCGGGAACACAGATACGCAGTATTTT
14	NA	TRBV4-1	once	TRBJ2-1	CASSQPGQSNEQFF	TGCGCCAGCAGCCAACCTGGACAGTCCAATGAGCAGTTCTTC
14	TRBD1	TRBV6-5	NA	TRBJ2-7	CASSPDRGVYEQYF	TGTGCCAGCAGTCCGGACAGGGGTGTTTACGAGCAGTACTTC
17	NA	TRBV4-2	once	TRBJ2-1	CASSPLGTKSSYNEQFF	TGTGCCAGCAGCCCCCTCGGGACAAAGAGCTCCTACAATGAGCAGTTCTTC
15	TRBD2	TRBV19	few	TRBJ2-7	CASSASGAPSYEQYF	TGTGCCAGTAGTGCAAGCGGGGCCCCCTCCTACGAGCAGTACTTC
14	NA	TRBV5-1	once	TRBJ2-3	CASSWTVYTDTQYF	TGCGCCAGCAGCTGGACGGTTTACACAGATACGCAGTATTTT
18	TRBD2	TRBV28	few	TRBJ2-7	CASSLRTSGTTSTYEQYF	TGTGCCAGCAGTTTAAGGACTAGCGGGACCACCTCCACCTACGAGCAGTACTTC
14	NA	TRBV11-2	NA	TRBJ1-6	CASSLGPYNSPLHF	TGTGCCAGCAGCTTAGGGCCCTATAATTCACCCCTCCACTTT
16	NA	TRBV4-2	NA	TRBJ2-3	CASSSKNREPTDTQYF	TGTGCCAGCAGCTCTAAAAACAGGGAGCCCACAGATACGCAGTATTTT
12	NA	TRBV2	NA	TRBJ2-5	CASSGLGETQYF	TGTGCCAGCAGCGGGCTAGGGGAGACCCAGTACTTC
16	TRBD2	TRBV9	few	TRBJ2-3	CASSVGNSGGADTQYF	TGTGCCAGCAGCGTAGGGAACAGCGGGGGCGCAGATACGCAGTATTTT
15	TRBD1	TRBV6-5	NA	TRBJ1-2	CASSYTPGQGGGYTF	TGTGCCAGCAGTTACACGCCGGGACAGGGGGGAGGCTACACCTTC
13	NA	TRBV21-1	NA	TRBJ2-3	CASSRVGGDTQYF	TGTGCCAGCAGCAGGGTCGGGGGGGATACGCAGTATTTT
14	NA	TRBV5-7	NA	TRBJ2-7	CASSLVGVPYEQYF	TGTGCCAGCAGCTTGGTAGGGGTACCCTACGAGCAGTACTTC
15	TRBD1	TRBV9	NA	TRBJ1-2	CASSVGQGEYYGYTF	TGTGCCAGCAGCGTAGGGCAGGGGGAATACTATGGCTACACCTTC
15	NA	TRBV27	NA	TRBJ2-1	CASSLVSRAYNEQFF	TGTGCCAGCAGTTTGGTATCCAGGGCCTACAATGAGCAGTTCTTC
11	NA	TRBV7-9	NA	TRBJ1-1	CASSLSSEAFF	TGTGCCAGCAGCCTGAGCAGTGAAGCTTTCTTT
15	NA	TRBV19	once	TRBJ1-1	CASSFGGKLETEAFF	TGTGCCAGTAGTTTTGGGGGGAAGTTGGAGACTGAAGCTTTCTTT
17	NA	TRBV21-1	NA	TRBJ2-1	CASRKSLATHSDNEQFF	TGTGCCAGCAGGAAGAGCTTAGCTACACATTCCGACAATGAGCAGTTCTTC
9	TRBD2	TRBV6-5	NA	TRBJ2-7	CAAGEEQYF	TGTGCCGCGGGGGAAGAGCAGTACTTC
16	TRBD2	TRBV7-8	NA	TRBJ2-5	CASSLVAAAGAETQYF	TGTGCCAGCAGCTTAGTGGCGGCAGCGGGAGCTGAGACCCAGTACTTC
13	NA	TRBV5-6	once	TRBJ1-4	CASSRGQNEKLFF	TGTGCCAGCAGCCGAGGGCAGAATGAAAAACTGTTTTTT
13	TRBD2	TRBV30	NA	TRBJ2-7	CAWSDASGYEQYF	TGTGCCTGGAGTGACGCTAGCGGCTACGAGCAGTACTTC